The clone carrying this T cell receptor beta chain showed up just a few times. This specimen comes from a study of blood T cell repertoires in COVID-19. The germline V gene encodes CDR1 MDHEN and CDR2 SYDVKM. Trimming left V 4 bases short and J 5 bases short, with 6 bases between. The CDR3 has 11 amino acids. Measured with immunoSEQ multiplex PCR; TCRdb has only the in-frame clones, and not every one. The data show some 250,000 clones, 85% to 90% seen once. The receptor comes from a man between 60 and 70 years old with acute or convalescent COVID-19. The sequencing input was peripheral blood. This chain uses TRBV28 with TRBJ2-7; D call uncertain. CDR3 DNA: TGTGCCAGCAGTTCCTATAACGAGCAGTACTTC. Protein: CASSSYNEQYF.